A single sample is the source of the 17 T cell receptor beta chains below, sequenced in a study of blood T cell repertoires in COVID-19. Libraries were prepared by immunoSEQ multiplex PCR; TCRdb keeps only in-frame clonotypes and omits some of them. The top ten hold 20% to 25% of the sample, which has about 200,000 clones, 86% seen once. Sequencing was carried out using PBMCs or T cells enriched from blood (not recorded which). The receptors originated from a woman between 40 and 50 years old in a cohort exposed to, infected with or recovered from COVID-19 (not recorded which).

The chain carries TRBV11-2 and TRBJ2-3; no clear D. This CDR3 spans 15 amino acids. Germline V CDR1 and CDR2: SGHAT, FQNNGV. Trimming left V 2 bases short and J 6 bases short, with 15 bases between. The CDR3 DNA reads as TGTGCCAGCAGCTTACCGGGTTCGAAAAGGGATACGCAGTATTTT. It translates to CASSLPGSKRDTQYF.

The V gene is TRBV6-5, the J gene TRBJ1-5, with 9 positions matching TRBD1. CDR1 is MNHEY, CDR2 SVGAGI, per germline. V gave up 6 bases and J gave up 4 bases; unmatched junction bases: 1. CDR3 length equals 13 residues. CDR3 loop: CASRGTGNQPQHF. CDR3 sequence (DNA): TGTGCCAGCAGGGGGACAGGGAATCAGCCCCAGCATTTT.

The CDR3 bases are TGTGCCACCTCCACGACGGGATTGGGTGACCCCTCCTACGAGCAGTACTTC. This gives the protein CATSTTGLGDPSYEQYF. The V gene is TRBV5-6, the J gene TRBJ2-7; D perhaps matches TRBD2 (5 bases). The CDR3 totals 17 residues. V lost 9 bases and J lost 0, with 25 bases in between. Germline CDR1 reads SGHDT; CDR2 reads YYEEEE.

This clone occurred a few times. DNA for the CDR3: TGTGCCAGCAGCTCAGTTTCTGCTTCCTACGAGCAGTACTTC. Residues: CASSSVSASYEQYF. This chain connects TRBV7-8 to TRBJ2-7; D gene ambiguous. Germline lookup yields CDR1 SGHVS and CDR2 FQNEAQ. CDR3 length: 14 amino acids. V gave up 4 bases and J gave up 1 base, with 11 bases separating them.

The genes are TRBV19 and TRBJ2-1, with TRBD2 matching 8 bases. The length of the CDR3 is 14 residues. Germline CDR1 LNHDA, CDR2 SQIVND (reference sequence). The trim removed 4 bases at V and 6 bases at J, leaving 5 bases unmatched. DNA for the CDR3: TGTGCCAGTAGTACCGACGGGACTAGCAATGAGCAGTTCTTC. Translated, it gives CASSTDGTSNEQFF.

The V gene is TRBV28, the J gene TRBJ1-2; the D gene is possibly TRBD1 (6 bases). Germline assignment: CDR1 MDHEN and CDR2 SYDVKM. Deletions cut 6 bases from V and 0 bases from J, with 11 bases between. This CDR3 is 14 amino acids long. The CDR3 nucleotides read TGTGCCAGCAGATACCCAGGGGCTAACTATGGCTACACCTTC. Its protein product is CASRYPGANYGYTF.

The table lists this clone with a count of one. The chain links TRBV9 to TRBJ2-1, with 8 positions matching TRBD1. The length of the CDR3 is 17 residues. Germline V gene lookup returns CDR1 SGDLS and CDR2 YYNGEE. V gave up 2 bases and J gave up 3 bases; unmatched junction bases: 10. The CDR3 nucleotides read TGTGCCAGCAGCGTTAGCCCCGACAGGGGCTTCTACAATGAGCAGTTCTTC. Amino acids: CASSVSPDRGFYNEQFF.

This clone appeared once. J is TRBJ2-5 and V is TRBV6-5; D is undetermined. V lost 0 bases to trimming and J lost 5 bases, with 10 bases between them. CDR1 and CDR2 (germline): MNHEY, SVGAGI. The CDR3 is 14 amino acids. Here the CDR3 reads CASSYSERAETQYF. CDR3 nucleotide sequence: TGTGCCAGCAGTTACTCTGAACGTGCGGAGACCCAGTACTTC.

V is TRBV9 and J is TRBJ2-1; D unresolved. The CDR3 is 14 amino acids. The V gene's germline CDR1 is SGDLS and CDR2 YYNGEE. V was shortened by 0 bases and J by 8 bases, with 12 bases between the two germline ends. CDR3 nucleotides: TGTGCCAGCAGCGTAGCTAGTAGCCACGATGAGCAGTTCTTC. Translation: CASSVASSHDEQFF. The full variable domain, completed using reference TRBV9 and TRBJ2-1, is DSGVTQTPKHLITATGQRVTLRCSPRSGDLSVYWYQQSLDQGLQFLIQYYNGEERAKGNILERFSAQQFPDLHSELNLSSLELGDSALYFCASSVASSHDEQFFGPGTRLTVL.

This clone was seen once. One junction end does not reproduce the germline sequence, and a read error may be involved. This rearrangement joins TRBV7-9 to TRBJ1-3; TRBD1 is a possible D gene (6 bases). Germline V CDR1 and CDR2: SEHNR, FQNEAQ (reference sequence). CDR3 length: 15 residues. The CDR3 DNA reads TGTGCCAGCACCTTACAGGGTTACTCTGGAAACACCATATATTTT. Translation gives CASTLQGYSGNTIYF.

This chain connects TRBV12-3 or TRBV12-4 to TRBJ1-1, with D possibly being TRBD1 (5 bases). Trimming removed 6 bases from V and 11 bases from J, with 19 bases in between. The CDR3 loop spans 13 amino acids. The CDR3 here is CASSYGRARGAFF. CDR3 DNA sequence: TGTGCCAGCAGCTATGGTCGTGCCCGGGGGGCTTTCTTT.

The chain is built from TRBV27 and TRBJ2-7, with 7 bases fitting TRBD1. CDR3 length: 15 amino acids. V trimming: 2 bases; J trimming: 3 bases; junction bases outside the gene matches: 7. Per the germline V gene, CDR1 is MNHEY and CDR2 is SMNVEV (reference sequence). CDR3 sequence: CASSLIGTDLYEQYF. In DNA, the CDR3 is TGTGCCAGCAGTTTAATCGGGACAGACCTCTACGAGCAGTACTTC.

The rearrangement links TRBV10-2 to TRBJ2-2; 8 nucleotides match TRBD1. With 7 bases clipped from V and 5 bases from J, the junction kept 18 bases outside the gene matches. The CDR3 runs 18 residues. The germline V gene has CDR1 WSHSY and CDR2 SAAADI. The CDR3 region is CASTNDVQGAPRTGELFF. CDR3 nucleotides: TGCGCCAGCACCAATGACGTTCAGGGGGCGCCGAGAACCGGGGAGCTGTTTTTT.

V usage is TRBV11-2 and J usage is TRBJ1-2, with a weak D call TRBD1 (5 bases). The CDR3 has 16 residues. Per the germline V gene, CDR1 is SGHAT and CDR2 is FQNNGV. Trimming pared 0 bases from V and 0 bases from J, leaving 11 bases between. The chain's CDR3 is CASSLEGVDSNYGYTF. Here the CDR3 DNA reads TGTGCCAGCAGCTTAGAAGGGGTGGATTCTAACTATGGCTACACCTTC.

CDR3 protein: CASSLPATHTQYF. The CDR3 bases are TGTGCCAGCAGCTTACCCGCCACTCATACGCAGTATTTT. The chain uses TRBV7-2 and TRBJ2-3; D not certain. Trimming left V 2 bases short and J 7 bases short, with 10 bases between. CDR1 is SGHTA and CDR2 is FQGNSA in the germline V gene. This CDR3 is built from 13 residues.

This chain links TRBV4-3 with TRBJ1-1, with a possible D match to TRBD1 (6 bases). Trimming pared 1 base from V and 2 bases from J, leaving 17 bases between. Germline CDR1 LGHNA, CDR2 YSLEER. The CDR3 has 17 residues. The CDR3 is CASSQASGGAYNTEAFF. For the CDR3, the DNA is TGCGCCAGCAGCCAAGCCTCGGGGGGGGCGTATAACACTGAAGCTTTCTTT.

This chain joins TRBV5-3 and TRBJ2-5; D is ambiguous. Being an ORF, TRBV5-3 has a function that is uncertain. This CDR3 has 15 residues. Trimming pared 0 bases from V and 2 bases from J, leaving 11 bases between. The chain's CDR3 is CARSLGRSNQETQYF. CDR3 coding DNA: TGTGCCAGAAGCTTGGGGCGGTCGAATCAAGAGACCCAGTACTTC.